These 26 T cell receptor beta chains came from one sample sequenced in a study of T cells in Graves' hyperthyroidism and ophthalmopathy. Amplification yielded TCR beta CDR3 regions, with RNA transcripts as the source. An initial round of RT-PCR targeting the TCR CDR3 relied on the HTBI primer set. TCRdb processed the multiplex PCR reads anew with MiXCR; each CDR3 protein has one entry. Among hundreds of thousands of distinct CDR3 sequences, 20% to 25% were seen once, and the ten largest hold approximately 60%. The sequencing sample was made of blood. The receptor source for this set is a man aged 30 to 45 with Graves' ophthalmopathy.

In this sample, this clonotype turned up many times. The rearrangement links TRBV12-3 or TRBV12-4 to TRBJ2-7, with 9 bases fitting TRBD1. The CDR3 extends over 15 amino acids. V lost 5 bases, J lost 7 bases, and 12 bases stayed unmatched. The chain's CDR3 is CASSVGDRDTREQYF. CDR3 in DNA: TGTGCCAGCAGTGTCGGGGACAGGGACACTAGGGAGCAGTACTTC.

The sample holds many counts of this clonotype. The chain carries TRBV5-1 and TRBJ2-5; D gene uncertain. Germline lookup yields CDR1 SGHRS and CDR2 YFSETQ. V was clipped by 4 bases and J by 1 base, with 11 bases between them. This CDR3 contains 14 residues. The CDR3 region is CASSLLLPQETQYF. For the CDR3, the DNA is TGCGCCAGCAGCCTTCTATTACCCCAAGAGACCCAGTACTTC.

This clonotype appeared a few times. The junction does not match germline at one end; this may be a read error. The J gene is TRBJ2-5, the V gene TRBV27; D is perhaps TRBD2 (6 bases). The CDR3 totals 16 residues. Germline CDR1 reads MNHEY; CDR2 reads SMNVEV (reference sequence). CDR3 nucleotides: TGTGCCGGCAGTTCGATTGACGGGAGAGTGAGGGAGACCCAGTACTTC. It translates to CAGSSIDGRVRETQYF.

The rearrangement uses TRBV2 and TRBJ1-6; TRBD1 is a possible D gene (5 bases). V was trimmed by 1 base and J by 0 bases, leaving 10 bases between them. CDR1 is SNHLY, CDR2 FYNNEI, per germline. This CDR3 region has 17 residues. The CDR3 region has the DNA TGTGCCAGCAGTGAAGACCCAGGGTTCTCCTATAATTCACCCCTCCACTTT. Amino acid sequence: CASSEDPGFSYNSPLHF.

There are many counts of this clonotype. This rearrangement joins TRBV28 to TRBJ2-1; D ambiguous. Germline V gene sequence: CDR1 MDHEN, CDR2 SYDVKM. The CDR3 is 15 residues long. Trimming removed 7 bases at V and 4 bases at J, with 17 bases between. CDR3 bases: TGTGCCAGCACCCAGTTCCCTAGGAAGTACAATGAGCAGTTCTTC. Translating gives CASTQFPRKYNEQFF.

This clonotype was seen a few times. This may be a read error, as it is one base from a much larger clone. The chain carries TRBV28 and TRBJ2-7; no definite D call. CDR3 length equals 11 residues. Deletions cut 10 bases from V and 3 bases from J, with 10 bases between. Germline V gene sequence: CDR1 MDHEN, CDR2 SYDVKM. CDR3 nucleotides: TGTGCCAACAGCAAGAACTACGAGCAGTACTTC. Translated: CANSKNYEQYF.

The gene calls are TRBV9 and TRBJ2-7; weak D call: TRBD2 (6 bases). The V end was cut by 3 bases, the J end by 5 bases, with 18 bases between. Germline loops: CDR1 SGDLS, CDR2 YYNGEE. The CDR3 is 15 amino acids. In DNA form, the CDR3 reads TGTGCCAGCAGCGCTTCCCGGGACTCAGAACACGAGCAGTACTTC. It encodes CASSASRDSEHEQYF. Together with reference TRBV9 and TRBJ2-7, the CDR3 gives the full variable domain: DSGVTQTPKHLITATGQRVTLRCSPRSGDLSVYWYQQSLDQGLQFLIQYYNGEERAKGNILERFSAQQFPDLHSELNLSSLELGDSALYFCASSASRDSEHEQYFGPGTRLTVT.

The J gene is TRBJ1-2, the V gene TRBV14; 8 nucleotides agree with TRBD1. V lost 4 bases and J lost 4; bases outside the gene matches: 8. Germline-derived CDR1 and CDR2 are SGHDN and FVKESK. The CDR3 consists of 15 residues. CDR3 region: CASSPGQGHLYGYTF. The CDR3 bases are TGTGCCAGCAGCCCCGGACAGGGCCACCTCTATGGCTACACCTTC.

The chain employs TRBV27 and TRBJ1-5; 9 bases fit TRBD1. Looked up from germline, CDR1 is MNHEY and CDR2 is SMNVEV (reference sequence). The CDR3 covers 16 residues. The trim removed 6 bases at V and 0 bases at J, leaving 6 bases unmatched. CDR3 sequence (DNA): TGTGCCAGCAGCCGCGCGACAGGGGGTAGCAATCAGCCCCAGCATTTT. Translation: CASSRATGGSNQPQHF.

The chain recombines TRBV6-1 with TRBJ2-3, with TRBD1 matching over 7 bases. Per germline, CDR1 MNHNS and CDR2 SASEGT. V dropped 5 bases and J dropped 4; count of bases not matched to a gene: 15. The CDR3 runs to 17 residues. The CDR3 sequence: CASSYFLVRQGADTQYF. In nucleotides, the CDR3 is TGTGCCAGCAGTTATTTCCTAGTCCGACAGGGAGCAGATACGCAGTATTTT.

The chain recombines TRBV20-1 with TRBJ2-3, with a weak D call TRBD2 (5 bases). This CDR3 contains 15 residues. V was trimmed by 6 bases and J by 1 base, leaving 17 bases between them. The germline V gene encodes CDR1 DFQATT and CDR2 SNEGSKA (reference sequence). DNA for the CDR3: TGCAGTGCCCACCGACCCCGGGAACGCACAGATACGCAGTATTTT. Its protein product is CSAHRPRERTDTQYF.

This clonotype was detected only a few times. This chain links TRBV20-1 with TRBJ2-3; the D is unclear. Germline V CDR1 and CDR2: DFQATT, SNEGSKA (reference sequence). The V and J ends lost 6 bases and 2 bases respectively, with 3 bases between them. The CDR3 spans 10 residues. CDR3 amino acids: CSAYTDTQYF. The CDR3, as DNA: TGCAGTGCCTACACAGATACGCAGTATTTT.

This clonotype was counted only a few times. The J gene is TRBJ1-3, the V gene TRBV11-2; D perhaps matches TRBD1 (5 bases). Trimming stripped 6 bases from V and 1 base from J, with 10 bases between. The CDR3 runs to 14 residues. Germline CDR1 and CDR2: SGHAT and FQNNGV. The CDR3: CASRLTVSGNTIYF. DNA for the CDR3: TGTGCCAGCAGGTTGACAGTTTCTGGAAACACCATATATTTT. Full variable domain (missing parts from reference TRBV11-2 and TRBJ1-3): EAGVAQSPRYKIIEKRQSVAFWCNPISGHATLYWYQQILGQGPKLLIQFQNNGVVDDSQLPKDRFSAERLKGVDSTLKIQPAKLEDSAVYLCASRLTVSGNTIYFGEGSWLTVV.

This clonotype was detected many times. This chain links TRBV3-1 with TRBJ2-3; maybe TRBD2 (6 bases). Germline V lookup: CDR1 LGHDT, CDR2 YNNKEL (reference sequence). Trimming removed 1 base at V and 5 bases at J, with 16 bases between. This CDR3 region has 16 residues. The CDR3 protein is CASSQGGSGEGDTQYF. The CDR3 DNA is TGTGCCAGCAGCCAAGGGGGGTCGGGAGAGGGAGATACGCAGTATTTT.

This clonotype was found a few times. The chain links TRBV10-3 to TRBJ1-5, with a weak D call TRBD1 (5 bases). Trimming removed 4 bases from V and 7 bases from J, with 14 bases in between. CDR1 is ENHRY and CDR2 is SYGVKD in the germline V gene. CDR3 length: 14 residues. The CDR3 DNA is TGTGCCATCAGTGGACAAAGGGGACTCCAGCCCCAGCATTTT. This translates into CAISGQRGLQPQHF.

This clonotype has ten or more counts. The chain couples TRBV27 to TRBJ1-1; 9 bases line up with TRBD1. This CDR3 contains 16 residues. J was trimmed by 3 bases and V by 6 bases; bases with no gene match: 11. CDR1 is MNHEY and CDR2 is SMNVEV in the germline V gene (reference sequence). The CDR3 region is CASRPLRDRDDTEAFF. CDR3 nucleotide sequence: TGTGCCAGCAGACCCCTCCGGGACAGGGACGACACTGAAGCTTTCTTT.

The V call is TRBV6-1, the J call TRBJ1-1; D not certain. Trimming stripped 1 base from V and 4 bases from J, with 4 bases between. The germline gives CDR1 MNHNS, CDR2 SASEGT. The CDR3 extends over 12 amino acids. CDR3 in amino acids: CASSEGGTEAFF. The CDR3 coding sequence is TGTGCCAGCAGTGAAGGGGGCACTGAAGCTTTCTTT.

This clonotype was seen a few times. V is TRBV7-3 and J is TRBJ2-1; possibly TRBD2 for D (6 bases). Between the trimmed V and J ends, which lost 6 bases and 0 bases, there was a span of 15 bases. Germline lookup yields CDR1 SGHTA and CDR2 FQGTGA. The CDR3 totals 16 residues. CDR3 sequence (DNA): TGTGCCAGCAGGCCCAGACTAGATCGCTCCTACAATGAGCAGTTCTTC. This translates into CASRPRLDRSYNEQFF.

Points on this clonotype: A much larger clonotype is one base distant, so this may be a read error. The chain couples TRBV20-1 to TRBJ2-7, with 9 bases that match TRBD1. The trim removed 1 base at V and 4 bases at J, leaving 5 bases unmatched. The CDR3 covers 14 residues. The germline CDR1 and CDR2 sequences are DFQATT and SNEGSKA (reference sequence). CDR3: CSARGPGQGYEQYF. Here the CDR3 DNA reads TGCAGTGCTAGAGGTCCGGGACAGGGTTACGAGCAGTACTTC.

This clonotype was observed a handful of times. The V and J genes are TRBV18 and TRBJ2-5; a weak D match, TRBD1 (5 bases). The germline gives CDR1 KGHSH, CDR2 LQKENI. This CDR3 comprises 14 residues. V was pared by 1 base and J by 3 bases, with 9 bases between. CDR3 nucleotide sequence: TGTGCCAGCTCACCACGATCCAGGGAAGAGACCCAGTACTTC. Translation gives CASSPRSREETQYF.

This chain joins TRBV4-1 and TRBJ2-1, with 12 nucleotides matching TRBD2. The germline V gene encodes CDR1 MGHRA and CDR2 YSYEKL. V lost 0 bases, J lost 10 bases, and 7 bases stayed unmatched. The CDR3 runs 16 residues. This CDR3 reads CASSQDRLAGGTEQFF. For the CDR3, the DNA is TGCGCCAGCAGCCAAGATCGGCTAGCGGGAGGGACGGAGCAGTTCTTC.

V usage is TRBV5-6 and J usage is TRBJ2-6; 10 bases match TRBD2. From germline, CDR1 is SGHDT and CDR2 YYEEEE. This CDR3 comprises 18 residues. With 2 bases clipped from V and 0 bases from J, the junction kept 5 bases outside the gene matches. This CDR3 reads CASSFPTSGRSGANVLTF. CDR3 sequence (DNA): TGTGCCAGCAGCTTTCCGACTAGCGGGCGCTCTGGGGCCAACGTCCTGACTTTC.

The CDR3 DNA sequence: TGCAGTGCCGTAATGGACAGGGGGAACATTCAGTACTTC. Amino acids: CSAVMDRGNIQYF. The chain carries TRBV20-1 and TRBJ2-4; 10 bases fit TRBD1. Germline V gene sequence: CDR1 DFQATT, CDR2 SNEGSKA (reference sequence). Germline trimming cut 6 bases from V and 7 bases from J; bases unmatched to any gene: 6. CDR3 length: 13 amino acids.

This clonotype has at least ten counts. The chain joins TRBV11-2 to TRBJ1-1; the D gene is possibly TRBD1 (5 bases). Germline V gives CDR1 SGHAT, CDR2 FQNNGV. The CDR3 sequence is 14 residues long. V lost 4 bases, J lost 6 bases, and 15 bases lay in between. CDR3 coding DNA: TGTGCCAGCAGCTCCTCCGTGACAGCGGCTGAAGCTTTCTTT. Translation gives CASSSSVTAAEAFF.

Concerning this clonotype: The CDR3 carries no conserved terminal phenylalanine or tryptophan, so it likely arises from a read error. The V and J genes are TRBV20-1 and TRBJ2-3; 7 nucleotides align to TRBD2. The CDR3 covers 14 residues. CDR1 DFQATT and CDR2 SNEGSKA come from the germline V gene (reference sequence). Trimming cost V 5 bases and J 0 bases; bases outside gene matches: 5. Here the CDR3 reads CSAYSGASTDTQYL. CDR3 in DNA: TGCAGTGCTTACAGCGGGGCTAGCACAGATACGCAGTATCTT.

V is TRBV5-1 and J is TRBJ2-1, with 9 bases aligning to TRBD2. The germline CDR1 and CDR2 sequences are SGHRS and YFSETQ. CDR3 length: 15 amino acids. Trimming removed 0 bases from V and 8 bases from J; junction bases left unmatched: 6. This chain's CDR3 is CASSLEASGIDEQFF. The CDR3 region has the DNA TGCGCCAGCAGCTTGGAGGCTAGCGGGATTGATGAGCAGTTCTTC.